Listed below are T cell receptor beta chains from one sample, sequenced in a study of immune heterogeneity within non-small cell lung tumors. MiXCR was run by TCRdb on the multiplex PCR reads, yielding one entry per CDR3 protein. The repertoire has roughly 3,000 distinct CDR3 sequences, roughly 45% of them found once; the top ten carry 7.5% to 9%. Source material: lung tumor tissue. The receptors originated from a woman aged 55-69 years with non-small cell lung cancer. The CDR3 runs from the conserved cysteine through the conserved F or W. Each record gives: CDR3 DNA, CDR3 protein, D gene, V gene, clone size, J gene. A D gene is named only where the DNA matches it firmly. Only part of the rows carry a size: once, few, many, or a class if the clone is expanded.

TGTGCCAGCAGGAGGACACCCTCCTACGAGCAGTACTTC,CASRRTPSYEQYF,-,TRBV6-2/TRBV6-3,-,TRBJ2-7
TGTGCCAGTCTGCAGGTAAACACCGGGGAGCTGTTTTTT,CASLQVNTGELFF,-,TRBV7-9,-,TRBJ2-2
TGCGCCAGCAGCCGTCCCTTGAATTCACCCCTCCACTTT,CASSRPLNSPLHF,-,TRBV4-1,-,TRBJ1-6
TGTGCCAGTACCGCCGGGGGTGGAAACACCATATATTTT,CASTAGGGNTIYF,-,TRBV19,-,TRBJ1-3
TGTGCCAGCAGTAGGGGGGGTCGGAACACTGAAGCTTTCTTT,CASSRGGRNTEAFF,-,TRBV6-2/TRBV6-3,-,TRBJ1-1
TGTGCCAGCAGTTGGGTCGGGCAGACTATTGGCTACACCTTC,CASSWVGQTIGYTF,-,TRBV28,-,TRBJ1-2
TGTGCCAGCAGCTTACCGGGCTACCAGCCCCAGCATTTT,CASSLPGYQPQHF,-,TRBV7-8,few,TRBJ1-5
TGCGCCAGCAGCCGAAACCCCTCGGACGCCCACTATGGCTACACCTTC,CASSRNPSDAHYGYTF,-,TRBV4-1,once,TRBJ1-2
TGTGCCAGCAGCCAATACAGGGCCATGAACACTGAAGCTTTCTTT,CASSQYRAMNTEAFF,-,TRBV14,large,TRBJ1-1
TGTGCCAGCAGTTACGAGGGAAACTATGGCTACACCTTC,CASSYEGNYGYTF,-,TRBV6-2/TRBV6-3,-,TRBJ1-2
TGTGCCAGCAGCCTTCTAGCCCTGCTGGACGAGCAGTACTTC,CASSLLALLDEQYF,-,TRBV12-3/TRBV12-4,-,TRBJ2-7
TGTTCCAGTAGCCGGAACAATGAGCATTTCTTC,CSSSRNNEHFF,-,TRBV19,-,TRBJ2-1
TGTGCCAGCAGTTTAGGGAGGACAGGGGGCGCCGGGACCCAGTACTTC,CASSLGRTGGAGTQYF,TRBD1,TRBV28,-,TRBJ2-5
TGTGCCACCCGACAGTATAATTCACCCCTCCACTTT,CATRQYNSPLHF,-,TRBV10-3,-,TRBJ1-6
TGTGCCAGCAATAAAATGGGCGGGGACCTCCAAGAGACCCAGTACTTC,CASNKMGGDLQETQYF,-,TRBV9,few,TRBJ2-5
TGTGCCAGCAGCGTAGAAGCAACAGCGAGAGCTTTCTTT,CASSVEATARAFF,-,TRBV9,-,TRBJ1-1